These 23 T cell receptor beta chains were all obtained from the same sample, sequenced in a study of T cell repertoires in cytomegalovirus infection (dated by TCRdb to between 2018 and 2021). TCRdb shows the sequencer as Illumina HiSeq 1500. TCRdb applied fastp at Q25 and MiXCR to the public reads, then kept only in-frame beta chains. Every entry covers one CDR3 protein and lists the most common genes and DNA from its rows. A total of just over 150,000 distinct CDR3 sequences appear in this sample, around 24% of them only once. Jointly, the top ten make up about 10% of the sample. The sequenced sample was PBMCs. The receptor source for this set is a human donor in good health (CMV status not recorded). Some clones in this sample may be carry-over from other donors' samples.

The gene calls are TRBV7-2 and TRBJ1-1; D perhaps matches TRBD1 (5 bases). V was shortened by 4 bases and J by 1 base, with 16 bases between the two germline ends. Germline V gene data show CDR1 as SGHTA and CDR2 as FQGNSA. There are 16 residues in the CDR3. The CDR3 nucleotides are TGTGCCAGCAGCTCCCCGAAGAGCAGGGCGAACACTGAAGCTTTCTTT. It encodes CASSSPKSRANTEAFF.

This clonotype came up many times. The chain couples TRBV7-4 to TRBJ2-7; TRBD1 agrees at 8 bases. The junction had 18 bases not matched to a gene; V was cut back by 5 bases and J by 6 bases. The CDR3 is made up of 17 amino acids. CDR1 SGHVT and CDR2 SQSDAQ come from the germline V gene. The CDR3 region has the DNA TGTGCCAGCAGCCCCCTTCGACTGACAGGGGATATGTGCGAGCAGTACTTC. Translation: CASSPLRLTGDMCEQYF.

The chain couples TRBV29-1 to TRBJ2-4; TRBD2 agrees at 9 bases. The CDR3 length is 17 residues. CDR1 SQVTM and CDR2 ANQGSEA come from the germline V gene. V lost 6 bases to trimming and J lost 1 base; unmatched junction nucleotides: 13. In DNA, the CDR3 is TGCAGCGTCCAGAATCGTGGCGGGGGGGGGGCCAAAAACATTCAGTACTTC. The encoded protein is CSVQNRGGGGAKNIQYF.

This clonotype showed up just a few times. V usage is TRBV29-1 and J usage is TRBJ1-2; 8 bases line up with TRBD1. There are 12 residues in the CDR3. The germline CDR1 and CDR2 sequences are SQVTM and ANQGSEA. Trimming took 2 bases from V and 8 from J; bases not matched to a gene: 4. The CDR3 is CSVEQGASGYTF. CDR3 nucleotides: TGCAGCGTTGAACAGGGGGCGAGCGGCTACACCTTC.

This clonotype was counted at least ten times. The chain recombines TRBV7-8 with TRBJ1-1; TRBD1 agrees at 8 bases. The CDR3 runs 15 residues. CDR1 SGHVS and CDR2 FQNEAQ come from the germline V gene. V shed 5 bases, J shed 0 bases, and the junction held 5 bases outside the gene matches. The CDR3 bases are TGTGCCAGCAGCGGACAGGGTTGGATGAACACTGAAGCTTTCTTT. As protein: CASSGQGWMNTEAFF.

Details on this clonotype: A clone one base away is much larger, so this may be a read error. The V gene is TRBV7-8, the J gene TRBJ2-3, with D possibly TRBD2 on 6 matching bases. CDR3 length: 16 residues. The ends were cut back, 5 bases at V and 4 bases at J, with 19 bases in the middle. CDR1 SGHVS and CDR2 FQNEAQ come from the germline V gene. CDR3 coding DNA: TGTGCCAGCAGCCCCTTTGGGCCGGGGGTACCAGATACGCAGTATTTT. It encodes CASSPFGPGVPDTQYF.

In DNA form, the CDR3 reads TGTGCCAGCAGTGACAGCAGGGTGGGGGCCAGCTCCTACAATGAGCAGTTCTTC. Encoded protein: CASSDSRVGASSYNEQFF. The chain uses TRBV2 and TRBJ2-1; D is perhaps TRBD1 (6 bases). V lost 3 bases and J 0 bases, leaving 18 bases between the germline ends. The CDR3 sequence is 18 residues long. Per germline, CDR1 SNHLY and CDR2 FYNNEI.

This clonotype occurred a few times. This sequence joins TRBV2 and TRBJ1-1; D not resolved. The CDR3 has 15 amino acids. Germline loops: CDR1 SNHLY, CDR2 FYNNEI. The V end was cut by 0 bases, the J end by 1 base, with 9 bases between. The CDR3 nucleotides read TGTGCCAGCAGTGAAGCGCGGCAGCCGAACACTGAAGCTTTCTTT. It is translated as CASSEARQPNTEAFF. The entire variable domain, with the rest obtained from reference TRBV2 and TRBJ1-1, is as follows: EPEVTQTPSHQVTQMGQEVILRCVPISNHLYFYWYRQILGQKVEFLVSFYNNEISEKSEIFDDQFSVERPDGSNFTLKIRSTKLEDSAMYFCASSEARQPNTEAFFGQGTRLTVV.

In its sample, this clonotype was seen a few times. The genes are TRBV6-6 and TRBJ2-4, with TRBD1 matching 7 bases. CDR1 is MNHNY, CDR2 SVGAGI, per germline (reference sequence). Trimming took 5 bases from V and 3 from J; bases not matched to a gene: 4. CDR3 size: 14 residues. As DNA, the CDR3 is TGTGCCAGCAGTGACTGGGACAGCAAAAACATTCAGTACTTC. Its protein product is CASSDWDSKNIQYF.

This clonotype has just a few counts. One end of the junction varies from germline; a read error may be responsible. The chain joins TRBV5-5 to TRBJ2-1; TRBD1 matches at 7 bases. Germline CDR1 is SGHKS and CDR2 is YYEKEE (reference sequence). The CDR3 runs 12 residues. In DNA, the CDR3 is TGTGCCAGCAGCTTGATCGGGACAGCGTGGCTCTTC. It translates to CASSLIGTAWLF.

The chain has TRBV6-5 and TRBJ1-3; perhaps TRBD1 as D (5 bases). CDR3 length: 16 residues. Trimming removed 0 bases at V and 1 base at J, with 10 bases between. Germline loops: CDR1 MNHEY, CDR2 SVGAGI. Here the CDR3 DNA reads TGTGCCAGCAGTTACTCGCGCAGGGAGTCTGGAAACACCATATATTTT. This translates into CASSYSRRESGNTIYF.

This clonotype showed up many times. The chain has TRBV28 and TRBJ2-4, with D possibly matching TRBD2 (5 bases). Looked up from germline, CDR1 is MDHEN and CDR2 is SYDVKM. V lost 5 bases, J lost 11 bases, and 19 bases lay in between. This CDR3 region has 14 residues. CDR3 bases: TGTGCCAGCAGTCCAAGCGTAGGTGGCGGGTTTCAGTACTTC. Protein sequence: CASSPSVGGGFQYF.

The V and J genes are TRBV14 and TRBJ2-7; perhaps TRBD1 as D (6 bases). Trimming cost V 0 bases and J 4 bases, with 10 bases left between them. CDR3 length equals 14 residues. The germline V gene encodes CDR1 SGHDN and CDR2 FVKESK. CDR3 loop: CASSQDWTDYEQYF. The CDR3 bases are TGTGCCAGCAGCCAAGACTGGACAGATTACGAGCAGTACTTC.

The chain couples TRBV27 to TRBJ2-5, with TRBD2 matching over 8 bases. Germline CDR1 reads MNHEY; CDR2 reads SMNVEV (reference sequence). The CDR3 length is 14 residues. V was clipped by 7 bases and J by 4 bases; unmatched bases: 8. The CDR3 here is CASIPSGGGETQYF. The CDR3 coding sequence is TGTGCCAGCATCCCATCCGGGGGGGGAGAGACCCAGTACTTC.

This clonotype occurred a few times. The chain links TRBV25-1 to TRBJ2-5, with TRBD2 as a possible D gene (6 bases). V dropped 6 bases and J dropped 5 bases, with 13 bases sitting between them. Germline lookup yields CDR1 MGHDK and CDR2 SYGVNS. This CDR3 is 13 amino acids long. The CDR3 loop is CASRSGARETQYF. The CDR3 DNA follows: TGTGCCAGCAGGTCGGGAGCCAGGGAGACCCAGTACTTC.

This clonotype appeared many times. The chain uses TRBV7-2 and TRBJ2-1; D is possibly TRBD1 (6 bases). CDR1 SGHTA and CDR2 FQGNSA come from the germline V gene. Trimming cost V 5 bases and J 7 bases, with 9 bases left between them. This CDR3 is 12 amino acids long. The CDR3 bases are TGTGCCAGCAGCGGGGGACATAATGAGCAGTTCTTC. It encodes CASSGGHNEQFF.

The chain carries TRBV9 and TRBJ1-6; TRBD1 aligns across 10 bases. The J segment lost 6 bases and the V segment lost 5 bases, leaving 5 bases of the junction unmatched. CDR3 length equals 15 residues. The germline CDR1 and CDR2 sequences are SGDLS and YYNGEE. This chain's CDR3 is CASRPGTGVNSPLHF. In nucleotides, the CDR3 is TGTGCCAGCAGGCCCGGGACAGGGGTTAATTCACCCCTCCACTTT.

This clonotype has a single count. The chain is built from TRBV20-1 and TRBJ2-7; D remains ambiguous. The germline CDR1 and CDR2 sequences are DFQATT and SNEGSKA (reference sequence). CDR3 length: 11 residues. V was pared by 6 bases and J by 2 bases, with 8 bases between. The CDR3 nucleotides read TGCAGTGCCACGGTACCCTACGAGCAGTACTTC. This translates into CSATVPYEQYF.

This clonotype was counted between two and nine times. This chain joins TRBV7-2 and TRBJ2-7; D gene uncertain. The ends were cut back, 2 bases at V and 3 bases at J, with 5 bases in the middle. Per germline, CDR1 SGHTA and CDR2 FQGNSA. The CDR3 spans 12 residues. This CDR3 reads CASSLTRYEQYF. Written as DNA, the CDR3 is TGTGCCAGCAGCTTAACTCGCTACGAGCAGTACTTC. The whole variable domain, filled in from reference TRBV7-2 and TRBJ2-7, reads GAGVSQSPSNKVTEKGKDVELRCDPISGHTALYWYRQSLGQGLEFLIYFQGNSAPDKSGLPSDRFSAERTGGSVSTLTIQRTQQEDSAVYLCASSLTRYEQYFGPGTRLTVT.

This clonotype has ten or more counts. This sequence joins TRBV6-1 and TRBJ1-6; TRBD1 might be the D (5 bases). The germline gives CDR1 MNHNS, CDR2 SASEGT. The CDR3 extends over 14 amino acids. Trimming stripped 7 bases from V and 4 bases from J, with 11 bases between. CDR3 residues: CASTLTVYNSPLHF. CDR3 bases: TGTGCCAGCACCCTGACAGTATATAATTCACCCCTCCACTTT.

The chain recombines TRBV20-1 with TRBJ2-5; 16 positions agree with TRBD2. The CDR3 loop spans 18 amino acids. The germline V gene has CDR1 DFQATT and CDR2 SNEGSKA (reference sequence). The J segment lost 3 bases and the V segment lost 3 bases, leaving 10 bases of the junction unmatched. CDR3 protein: CSARKPGTSGRVKETQYF. Here the CDR3 DNA reads TGCAGTGCTAGGAAGCCGGGGACTAGCGGGAGGGTTAAAGAGACCCAGTACTTC.

The chain links TRBV5-6 to TRBJ2-5, with D tentatively TRBD1 (6 bases). The germline V and J ends were trimmed by 4 bases and 4 bases, with 23 bases remaining between them. This CDR3 has 17 amino acids. CDR1 and CDR2 (germline): SGHDT, YYEEEE. The chain's CDR3 is CASSGGRARVGTETQYF. In DNA, the CDR3 is TGTGCCAGCAGCGGGGGCAGGGCCCGCGTGGGAACAGAGACCCAGTACTTC.

The rearrangement uses TRBV4-3 and TRBJ2-4; 7 positions match TRBD1. Germline V gene lookup returns CDR1 LGHNA and CDR2 YSLEER. With V trimmed by 3 bases and J by 1 base, 3 bases remained unmatched. CDR3 size: 15 residues. DNA of the CDR3: TGCGCCAGCAGCCATACAGGGGACGCCAAAAACATTCAGTACTTC. This codes for CASSHTGDAKNIQYF.